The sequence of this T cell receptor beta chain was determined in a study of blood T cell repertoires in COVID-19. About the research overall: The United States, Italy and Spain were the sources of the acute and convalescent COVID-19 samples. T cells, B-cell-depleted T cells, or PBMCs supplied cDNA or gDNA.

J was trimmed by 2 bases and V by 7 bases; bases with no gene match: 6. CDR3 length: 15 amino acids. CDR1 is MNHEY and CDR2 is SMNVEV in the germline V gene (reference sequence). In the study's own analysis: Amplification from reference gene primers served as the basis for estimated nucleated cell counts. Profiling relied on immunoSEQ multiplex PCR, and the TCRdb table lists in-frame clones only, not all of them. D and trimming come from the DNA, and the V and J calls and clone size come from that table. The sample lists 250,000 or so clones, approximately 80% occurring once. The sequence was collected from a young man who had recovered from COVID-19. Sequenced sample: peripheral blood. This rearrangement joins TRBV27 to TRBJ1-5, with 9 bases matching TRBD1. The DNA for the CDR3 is TGTGCCAGCAAACAACAGGGGGCCGGCAATCAGCCCCAGCATTTT. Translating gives CASKQQGAGNQPQHF.